Listed below are T cell receptor beta chains from one sample, sequenced in a study of cytomegalovirus exposure and HLA in healthy donors. The table came from immunoSEQ multiplex PCR; TCRdb's copy has only in-frame clones and leaves some out. Seen here are some 74,000 clones, around 80% observed once, and the top ten hold 0.85% to 1.3%. Sequences were obtained from PBMCs. These receptor sequences come from a male donor in good health and CMV-seronegative. Both conserved end residues are part of each CDR3. The D gene is left open where the match is weak. Size values are once, few and many counts, or a class for expanded clones, and some rows have none.

CDR3 length,clone size,D gene,J gene,V gene,CDR3 protein,CDR3 DNA
15,NA,TRBD1,TRBJ1-5,TRBV13,CASSLGGTVNQPQHF,TGTGCCAGCAGCTTGGGCGGGACAGTTAATCAGCCCCAGCATTTT
15,NA,TRBD1,TRBJ1-2,TRBV19,CASSNTGGAVYGYTF,TGTGCCAGTAGTAACACAGGGGGCGCCGTCTATGGCTACACCTTC
14,few,TRBD2,TRBJ2-7,TRBV5-4,CASRPGLADYEQYF,TGTGCCAGCAGACCGGGACTAGCGGACTACGAGCAGTACTTC
14,once,NA,TRBJ1-2,TRBV19,CASSISGTNYGYTF,TGTGCCAGTAGTATTAGCGGGACTAACTATGGCTACACCTTC
14,NA,NA,TRBJ2-5,TRBV2,CASSESGGRETQYF,TGTGCCAGCAGTGAATCCGGGGGAAGGGAGACCCAGTACTTC
13,NA,NA,TRBJ2-7,TRBV27,CASSSGQRYEQYF,TGTGCCAGCAGTTCCGGACAACGTTATGAGCAGTACTTC
17,NA,TRBD2,TRBJ2-1,TRBV4-3,CASSLSLSGTRDNEQFF,TGCGCCAGCAGCCTATCTCTCTCCGGGACTAGGGATAATGAGCAGTTCTTC
14,NA,TRBD1,TRBJ1-1,TRBV10-3,CAIRGDRMNTEAFF,TGTGCCATCAGGGGGGACAGGATGAACACTGAAGCTTTCTTT
15,NA,NA,TRBJ1-2,TRBV30,CAWRFSRGRTYGYTF,TGTGCCTGGAGGTTTAGTCGGGGGAGGACCTATGGCTACACCTTC
14,NA,TRBD1,TRBJ1-2,TRBV6-5,CASSSGGNIYGYTF,TGTGCCAGCAGCTCAGGGGGGAACATCTATGGCTACACCTTC
14,NA,NA,TRBJ2-1,TRBV9,CASSVRPTGNEQFF,TGTGCCAGCAGCGTAAGGCCCACCGGGAATGAGCAGTTCTTC
15,NA,TRBD2,TRBJ2-1,TRBV16,CASSPRTSAHNEQFF,TGTGCCAGCAGCCCGAGGACTAGCGCCCACAATGAGCAGTTCTTC
15,NA,NA,TRBJ2-3,TRBV14,CASSFQGRGTDTQYF,TGTGCCAGCAGCTTTCAAGGAAGGGGAACAGATACGCAGTATTTT
16,NA,TRBD1,TRBJ2-6,TRBV30,CAWSALTGFGANVLTF,TGTGCCTGGAGTGCCTTGACAGGGTTCGGGGCCAACGTCCTGACTTTC
14,NA,NA,TRBJ1-2,TRBV2,CASSPGARGYGYPF,TGTGCCAGCAGCCCAGGGGCCCGGGGTTATGGCTACCCCTTC
13,NA,TRBD2,TRBJ2-1,TRBV7-9,CASSSTSGNEQFF,TGTGCCAGCAGCTCAACTAGCGGCAATGAGCAGTTCTTC
16,NA,NA,TRBJ2-1,TRBV13,CASSSRARHSYNEQFF,TGTGCCAGCAGCTCCAGGGCGAGGCACTCCTACAATGAGCAGTTCTTC